Listed below are T cell receptor beta chains from one sample, sequenced in a study of cytomegalovirus exposure and HLA in healthy donors. Libraries were prepared by immunoSEQ multiplex PCR; TCRdb keeps only in-frame clonotypes and omits some of them. Among 150,000 to 200,000 clones listed, 65% to 85% were seen once. The specimen sequenced was PBMCs. The receptors were gathered from a woman in her 40s in good health and CMV-seropositive. CDR3s include the opening cysteine and the closing phenylalanine or tryptophan. Expanded clones get a size class; other rows say once, few or many, or leave the size out.

>TRBV7-2|NA
CASSPPRDTDGYTF
>TRBV30|NA
CASTQGRELFF
>TRBV2|NA
CASRQEGAGDTQYF
>TRBV5-4|NA
CASSLAGGSIGNEQFF
>TRBV7-9|NA
CASSLGGGPGDTQYF
>TRBV19|few
CASGWDRSRVDEQFF
>TRBV4-2|NA
CASSQGSTLHF
>TRBV28|once
CASSVQVSNQPQHF
>TRBV5-1|NA
CASSFEQVGGNTEAFF
>TRBV28|NA
CASNSLPDKYGYTF
>TRBV5-4|NA
CASSLDPGLTAFF
>TRBV6-6|NA
CASSPGQGYPYGYTF
>TRBV7-9|NA
CASAGYGGEDDSEKLFF
>TRBV7-9|once
CASSPEATAYYGYTF
>TRBV19|NA
CPTGRGPTDTQYF
>TRBV2|NA
CASGGDSPLHF
>TRBV28|NA
CASSSALRSGANVLTF
>TRBV19|NA
CASSVLQGIGANGLTF
>TRBV7-2|NA
CASTTYGKGDRTEAFF
>TRBV7-2|NA
CASSLDRKANYGYTF
>TRBV7-2|once
CASSVQGSGANVLTF
>TRBV7-8|few
CASSLSRVSGNTIYF
>TRBV30|few
CAWRGGGFVEKLFF
>TRBV19|NA
CASSIISNYGYTF
>TRBV30|NA
CAWSPGQGAYGTEAFF
>TRBV30|NA
CAWSRRGSSYEQYF
>TRBV5-4|NA
CASSREGPGELFF
>TRBV5-1|few
CASSTDRGYNEQFF
>TRBV7-6|many
CASSLGRNQPQHF
>TRBV5-1|NA
CASSVGDRGVTDTQYF
>TRBV5-1|NA
CASSLTAGANYGYTF
>TRBV19|NA
CASQSPGQGSLAQHF
>TRBV27|NA
CASGKDSGANGLTF
>TRBV9|NA
CASSGPGQGSYNEQFF
>TRBV7-8|NA
CASSPDRGWYNEQFF
>TRBV7-8|NA
CASSPQRAEAFF
>TRBV7-6|NA
CASSLEPGATKAFF
>TRBV21-1|NA
CASSNMRTGGCYGYTF
>TRBV12-1|NA
CASSIPGRGKGDYGYTF
>TRBV5-6|NA
CASSLAAGAEAFF
>TRBV15|NA
CATSRGVSGGYNEQFF
>TRBV6-6|NA
CASSPTPDRGDGHTF
>TRBV9|NA
CASSVRQDNTEAFF
>TRBV15|NA
CATSRDRAGDTIYF
>TRBV30|once
CAWKFRGPFELKQYF
>TRBV27|once
CASSFKRQGSYEQYF
>TRBV5-1|few
CASSLERQGEAFF
>TRBV5-8|NA
CASSFGGTGLGETQYF
>TRBV6-1|few
CASSRGRGSTEAFF
>TRBV9|NA
CASSVGGMETQYF
>TRBV14|NA
CASSQYGNMNTEAFF
>TRBV10-3|NA
CAIRSSGAYNEQFF
>TRBV2|NA
CASRESGWMGSDTQYF
>TRBV20-1|NA
CSAPTGFQQYF
>TRBV6-1|NA
CASSKGFRETQYF